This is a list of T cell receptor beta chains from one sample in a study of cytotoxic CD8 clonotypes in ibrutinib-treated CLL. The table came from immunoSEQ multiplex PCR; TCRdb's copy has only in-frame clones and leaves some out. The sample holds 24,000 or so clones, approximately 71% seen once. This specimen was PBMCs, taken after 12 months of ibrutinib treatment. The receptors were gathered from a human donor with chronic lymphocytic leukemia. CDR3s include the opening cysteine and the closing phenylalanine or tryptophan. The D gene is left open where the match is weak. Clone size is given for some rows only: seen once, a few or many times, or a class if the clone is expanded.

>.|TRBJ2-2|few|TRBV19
TGTGGAGCAGGGGACACGAACACCGGGGAGCTGTTTTTT
CGAGDTNTGELFF
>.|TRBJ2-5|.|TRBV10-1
TGCGCCAGCAGTGCAGGTCAAGAGACCCAGTACTTC
CASSAGQETQYF
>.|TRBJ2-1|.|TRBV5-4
TGTGCCAGCAGCTACGCAGCCTACAATGAGCAGTTCTTC
CASSYAAYNEQFF
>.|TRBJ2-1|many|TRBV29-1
TGCAGCGTTGAGATCGTGACTAGTCAGTTCTTC
CSVEIVTSQFF
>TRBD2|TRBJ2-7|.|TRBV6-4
TGTGCCAGCAGTGACTCGGCGGGGGGGCCATACGAGCAGTACTTC
CASSDSAGGPYEQYF
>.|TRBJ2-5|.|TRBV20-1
TGCAGTGCAAACTGGGTCGAGACCCAGTACTTC
CSANWVETQYF
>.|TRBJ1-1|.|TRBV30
TGTGCCTGGGGGACCGGAGGGGACACTGAAGCTTTCTTT
CAWGTGGDTEAFF
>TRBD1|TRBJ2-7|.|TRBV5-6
TGTGCCAGCAGCCGATTCCGGGACAGGGCAACCTACGAGCAGTACTTC
CASSRFRDRATYEQYF
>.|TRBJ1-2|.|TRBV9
TGTGCCAGCACCTACACTTTGGAGGGTGTGGGTGGCTACACCTTC
CASTYTLEGVGGYTF
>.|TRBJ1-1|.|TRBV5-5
TGTGCCAGCAGCTTGGGCTGGGGGAACACTGAAGCTTTCTTT
CASSLGWGNTEAFF
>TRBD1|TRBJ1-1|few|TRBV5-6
TGTGCCAGCAGGGGGACAGGAAAGGGGACTGAAGCTTTCTTT
CASRGTGKGTEAFF
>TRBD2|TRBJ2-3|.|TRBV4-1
TGCGCCAGCAGCTTGTCCGGGACTAGCGCCTTCACAGATACGCAGTATTTT
CASSLSGTSAFTDTQYF
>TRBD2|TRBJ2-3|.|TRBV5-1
TGCGCCAGCAGCTTCAGCGGGGGGCCAGATACGCAGTATTTT
CASSFSGGPDTQYF
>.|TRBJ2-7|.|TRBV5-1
TGCGCCAGCAGCTTGAGCGTCGGGGGTGGATTCGAGCAGTACTTC
CASSLSVGGGFEQYF
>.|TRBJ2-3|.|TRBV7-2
TGTGCCAGCAGTCCGGGCTTGAGCGCAGATACGCAGTATTTT
CASSPGLSADTQYF
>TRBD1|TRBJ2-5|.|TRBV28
TGTGCCAGCAGTTTGCAGGGGGCAGAGACCCAGTACTTC
CASSLQGAETQYF
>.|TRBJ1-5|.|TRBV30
TGTGCCTGGAGGGGGGAGTTTGGGCCCCAGCATTTT
CAWRGEFGPQHF
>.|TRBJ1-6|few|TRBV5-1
TGCGCCAGCAGCAATGGAGGGGTGCCACCCCTCCACTTT
CASSNGGVPPLHF
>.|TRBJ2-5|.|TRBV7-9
TGTGCCAGCAGCTTGGTTCTAGAGACCCAGTACTTC
CASSLVLETQYF
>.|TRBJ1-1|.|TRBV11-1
TGTGCCAGCAGCTCAGTGGGAAAGGGGAACACTGAAGCTTTCTTT
CASSSVGKGNTEAFF
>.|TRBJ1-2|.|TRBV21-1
TGTGCCAGCAGCACTCCAGCTAACTATGGCTACACCTTC
CASSTPANYGYTF
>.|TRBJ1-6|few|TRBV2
TGTGCCACCCACGGGACGCCGGCCGGAGGTTCACCCCTCCACTTT
CATHGTPAGGSPLHF
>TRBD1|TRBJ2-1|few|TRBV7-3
TGTGCCAGCAGCTTAGGAGGACAGGGGAATGAGCAGTTCTTC
CASSLGGQGNEQFF
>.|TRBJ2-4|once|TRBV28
TGTGCCAGCAGTTCGGCCCCACTCAAAAACATTCAGTACTTC
CASSSAPLKNIQYF
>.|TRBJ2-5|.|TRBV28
TGTGCCAGCAGTATAGTGGTGTATGAGACCCAGTACTTC
CASSIVVYETQYF
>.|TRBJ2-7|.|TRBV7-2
TGTGCCAGCAGCTCACCTGCCTACGAGCAGTACTTC
CASSSPAYEQYF
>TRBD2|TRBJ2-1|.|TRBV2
TGTGCCACCAGCACGGGACTAGCTGCCCTCATCTCCTACAATGAGCAGTTCTTC
CATSTGLAALISYNEQFF
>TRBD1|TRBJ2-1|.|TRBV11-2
TGTGCCAGCAGCTTAGGGCAGGGGGCCTACAATGAGCAGTTCTTC
CASSLGQGAYNEQFF
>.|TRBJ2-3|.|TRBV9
TGTGCCAGCAGCGTAAGAGGAGCTAGCACAGATACGCAGTATTTT
CASSVRGASTDTQYF
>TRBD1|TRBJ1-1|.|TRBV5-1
TGCGCCAGCAGCGGATCCGGGACAGGGGCCACTGAAGCTTTCTTT
CASSGSGTGATEAFF
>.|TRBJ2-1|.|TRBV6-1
TGTGCCAGCAGTGCTGCGCCAGGGACGTACTACAATGAGCAGTTCTTC
CASSAAPGTYYNEQFF
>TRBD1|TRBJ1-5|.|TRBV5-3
TGTGCCAGAAGCCCTTGGGACAGGGGGCCCCGCAATCAGCCCCAGCATTTT
CARSPWDRGPRNQPQHF
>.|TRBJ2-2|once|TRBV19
TGTGCCAGTAGTATCTTTAAGGGGGCGAACACCGGGGAGCTGTTTTTT
CASSIFKGANTGELFF
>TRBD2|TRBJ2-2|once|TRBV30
TGTGCCTGCTTCGGGGGGGCAGGGCGGACCGGGGAGCTGTTTTTT
CACFGGAGRTGELFF
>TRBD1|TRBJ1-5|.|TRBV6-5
TGTGCCAGCAGTTCGGACCTAACAGGGGGTCAGCCCCAGCATTTT
CASSSDLTGGQPQHF
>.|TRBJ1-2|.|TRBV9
TGTGCCAGCAGCTTTGGCAGGGGAAACTATGGCTACACCTTC
CASSFGRGNYGYTF
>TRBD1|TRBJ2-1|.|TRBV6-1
TGTGCCAGCAGTGAAGAGGACAGGGGATTTTTAAATGAGCAGTTCTTC
CASSEEDRGFLNEQFF
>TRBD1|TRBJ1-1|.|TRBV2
TGTGCCAGCAGGGGACAGGGGAACACTGAAGCTTTCTTT
CASRGQGNTEAFF
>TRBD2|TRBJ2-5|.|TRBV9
TGTGCCAGCAGCGTAGTTGGGGACTATGGCGAGACCCAGTACTTC
CASSVVGDYGETQYF
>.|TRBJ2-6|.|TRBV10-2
TGCGCCAGCAAGGGGGGCGGGGCCAACGTCCTGACTTTC
CASKGGGANVLTF
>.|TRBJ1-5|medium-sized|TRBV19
TGTGCCAGTAGCTCGACGTCTAGCAATCAGCCCCAGCATTTT
CASSSTSSNQPQHF
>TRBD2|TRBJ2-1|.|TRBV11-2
TGTGCCAGCAGCTTAGGGACTAGCGGGGGCCTTCGCCTCTACAATGAGCAGTTCTTC
CASSLGTSGGLRLYNEQFF
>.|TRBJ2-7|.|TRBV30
TGTGCCTGGACAGGGACCTACGAGCAGTACTTC
CAWTGTYEQYF
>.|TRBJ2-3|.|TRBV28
TGTGCCAGCAGCCAAATCGGCCTCACAGGGAGCACAGATACGCAGTATTTT
CASSQIGLTGSTDTQYF
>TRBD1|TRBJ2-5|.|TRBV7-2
TGTGCCAGCAGCAGATACAGGGGTATAGAGACCCAGTACTTC
CASSRYRGIETQYF